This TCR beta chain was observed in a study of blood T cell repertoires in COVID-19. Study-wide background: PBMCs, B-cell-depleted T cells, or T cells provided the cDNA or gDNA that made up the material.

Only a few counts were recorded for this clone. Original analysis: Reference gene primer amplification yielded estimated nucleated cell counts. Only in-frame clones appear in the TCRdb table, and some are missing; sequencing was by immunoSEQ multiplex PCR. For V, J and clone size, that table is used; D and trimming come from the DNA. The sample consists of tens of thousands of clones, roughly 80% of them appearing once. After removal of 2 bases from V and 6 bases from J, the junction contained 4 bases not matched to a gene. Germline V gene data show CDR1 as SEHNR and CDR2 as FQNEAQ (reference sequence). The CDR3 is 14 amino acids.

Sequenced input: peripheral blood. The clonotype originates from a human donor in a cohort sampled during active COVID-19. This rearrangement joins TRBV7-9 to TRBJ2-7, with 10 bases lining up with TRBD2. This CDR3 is CASSLQREGSEQYF. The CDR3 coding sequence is TGTGCCAGCAGCTTACAGCGGGAGGGGAGCGAGCAGTACTTC.